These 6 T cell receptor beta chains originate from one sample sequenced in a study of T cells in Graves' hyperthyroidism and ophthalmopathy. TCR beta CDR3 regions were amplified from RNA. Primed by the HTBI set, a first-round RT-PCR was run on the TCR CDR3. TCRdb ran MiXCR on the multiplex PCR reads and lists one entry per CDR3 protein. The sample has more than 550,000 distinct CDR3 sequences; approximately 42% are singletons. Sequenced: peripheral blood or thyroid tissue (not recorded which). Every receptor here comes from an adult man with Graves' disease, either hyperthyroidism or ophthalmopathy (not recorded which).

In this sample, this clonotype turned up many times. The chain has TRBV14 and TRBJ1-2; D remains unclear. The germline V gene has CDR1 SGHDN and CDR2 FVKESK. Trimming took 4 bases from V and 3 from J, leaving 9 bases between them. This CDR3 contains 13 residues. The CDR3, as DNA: TGTGCCAGCAGCCGCGGCCAGTACTATGGCTACACCTTC. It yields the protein CASSRGQYYGYTF.

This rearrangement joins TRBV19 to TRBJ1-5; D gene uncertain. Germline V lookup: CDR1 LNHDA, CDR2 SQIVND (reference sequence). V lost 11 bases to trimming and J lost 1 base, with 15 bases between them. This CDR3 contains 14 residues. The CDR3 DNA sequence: TGTGCCCCCCCCGAGAGGCCGAGCAATCAGCCCCAGCATTTT. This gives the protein CAPPERPSNQPQHF. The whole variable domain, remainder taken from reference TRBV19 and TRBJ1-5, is DGGITQSPKYLFRKEGQNVTLSCEQNLNHDAMYWYRQDPGQGLRLIYYSQIVNDFQKGDIAEGYSVSREKKESFPLTVTSAQKNPTAFYLCAPPERPSNQPQHFGDGTRLSIL.

Here the CDR3 DNA reads TGTGCCAGCAGCCCCTTTGGGGACACAGATACGCAGTATTTT. This gives the protein CASSPFGDTDTQYF. This rearrangement joins TRBV7-2 to TRBJ2-3; D gene uncertain. CDR3 length equals 14 residues. Germline lookup yields CDR1 SGHTA and CDR2 FQGNSA. V was pared by 5 bases and J by 2 bases, with 11 bases between.

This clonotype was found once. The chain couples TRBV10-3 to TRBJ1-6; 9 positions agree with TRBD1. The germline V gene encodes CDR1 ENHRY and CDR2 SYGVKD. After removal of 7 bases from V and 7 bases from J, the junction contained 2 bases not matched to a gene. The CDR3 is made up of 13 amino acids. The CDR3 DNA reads TGTGCCATCAATGACAGGGGGAATTCACCCCTCCACTTT. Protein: CAINDRGNSPLHF.

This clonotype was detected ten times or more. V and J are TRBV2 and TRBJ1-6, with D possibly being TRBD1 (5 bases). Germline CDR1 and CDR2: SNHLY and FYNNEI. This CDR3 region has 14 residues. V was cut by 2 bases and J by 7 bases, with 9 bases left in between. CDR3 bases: TGTGCCAGCAGTGAAAGTTGGGGGAATTCACCCCTCCACTTT. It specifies CASSESWGNSPLHF.

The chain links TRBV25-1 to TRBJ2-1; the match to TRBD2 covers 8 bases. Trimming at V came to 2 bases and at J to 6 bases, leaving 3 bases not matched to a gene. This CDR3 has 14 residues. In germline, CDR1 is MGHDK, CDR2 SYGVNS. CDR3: CASSEGTRSNEQFF. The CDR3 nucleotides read TGTGCCAGCAGTGAAGGGACTAGGTCCAATGAGCAGTTCTTC.